Below, one T cell receptor beta chain is given with its context. Its specificity is unknown. The method was immunoSEQ multiplex PCR; TCRdb's version includes in-frame clones alone and lacks a portion of them. The table has more than 75,000 clones, 80% to 90% seen once; the top ten hold around 1.6%. The entry originates in a study of T cell responses to AZD1222 COVID-19 vaccine. Across the whole study: Second-dose groups at about 4 or about 12 weeks were pooled.

Study-wide results and limits: The donors showed a predominance of white British ancestry and of females, with possible underestimation of clonal diversity. Following two doses of AZD1222, Spike-specific TCR breadth and depth rose. Baseline serology detected seropositivity in only six AZD1222 recipients.

The ends lost 4 bases at V and 2 bases at J; junction bases unmatched: 6. The CDR3 is 15 amino acids. The germline CDR1 and CDR2 sequences are SEHNR and FQNEAQ (reference sequence). The receptor was derived from an adult in good health. Sequenced material: peripheral blood, taken on day 0 of AZD1222 vaccination. The chain uses TRBV7-9 and TRBJ1-2; 8 positions agree with TRBD1. CDR3 protein: CASSSGQEGNYGYTF. The CDR3 DNA is TGTGCCAGCAGCTCGGGACAGGAAGGAAACTATGGCTACACCTTC.